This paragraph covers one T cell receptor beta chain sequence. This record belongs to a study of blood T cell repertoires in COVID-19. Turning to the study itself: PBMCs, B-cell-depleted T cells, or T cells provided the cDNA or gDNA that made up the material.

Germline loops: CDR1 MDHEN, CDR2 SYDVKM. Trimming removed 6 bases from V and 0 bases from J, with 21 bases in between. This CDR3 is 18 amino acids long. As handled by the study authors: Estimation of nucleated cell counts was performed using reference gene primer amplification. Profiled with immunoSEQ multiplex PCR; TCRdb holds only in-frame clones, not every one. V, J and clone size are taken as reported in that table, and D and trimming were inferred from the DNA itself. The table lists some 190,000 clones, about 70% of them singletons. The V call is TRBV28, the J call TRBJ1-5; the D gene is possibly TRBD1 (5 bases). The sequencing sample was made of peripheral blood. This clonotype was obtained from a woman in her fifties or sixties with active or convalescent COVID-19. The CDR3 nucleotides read TGTGCCAGCAGCACGGGACTTACACCGAACTATAGCAATCAGCCCCAGCATTTT. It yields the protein CASSTGLTPNYSNQPQHF.